This T cell receptor (beta chain) originates from a study of T cell changes during pregnancy in multiple sclerosis. Germline lookup yields CDR1 SGDLS and CDR2 YYNGEE. Deletions cut 2 bases from V and 0 bases from J, with 9 bases between. The CDR3 totals 15 residues. TCRdb's table, derived via immunoSEQ multiplex PCR, lists solely in-frame clones and lacks some. The data hold fewer than 45,000 clones, with around 90% observed a single time. The chain recombines TRBV9 with TRBJ1-3; D is undetermined. The source material was CD4+ T cells from peripheral blood mononuclear cells, sampled in the first trimester of pregnancy. The source is a female donor with multiple sclerosis, enrolled in a pregnancy study. CDR3 nucleotides: TGTGCCAGCAGCGTCCTCGGGGTCTCTGGAAACACCATATATTTT. Residues: CASSVLGVSGNTIYF.